The 5 T cell receptor beta chains below come from one sample, sequenced in a study of radiotherapy plus CTLA-4 blockade in lung cancer. Sequenced by immunoSEQ multiplex PCR; TCRdb stores in-frame clones only, minus some. The sample lists 9,500 to 15,000 clones, around 84% occurring once. The sequencing used peripheral blood, collected from a patient treated with radiotherapy plus ipilimumab. Every receptor here comes from a human donor with non-small cell lung cancer that progressed on radiotherapy plus ipilimumab.

This rearrangement joins TRBV6-5 to TRBJ2-2; D unresolved. The V gene lost 6 bases and the J gene lost 0 bases, with 5 bases spanning the gap. Germline V CDR1 and CDR2: MNHEY, SVGAGI. The CDR3 spans 13 residues. CDR3 amino acids: CASSTTNTGELFF. The CDR3 DNA reads as TGTGCCAGCAGCACCACGAACACCGGGGAGCTGTTTTTT.

The gene calls are TRBV19 and TRBJ2-1; 8 bases agree with TRBD2. Germline trimming cut 5 bases from V and 6 bases from J; bases unmatched to any gene: 12. The germline V gene encodes CDR1 LNHDA and CDR2 SQIVND (reference sequence). The CDR3 has 16 residues. CDR3 in DNA: TGTGCCAGTAGTGACCTTGTTCGGGGGGGTGGCAATGAGCAGTTCTTC. Translated: CASSDLVRGGGNEQFF.

This clone turned up a few times. The chain links TRBV7-2 to TRBJ1-5, with D uncertain. The CDR3 is 15 amino acids. Germline V gene sequence: CDR1 SGHTA, CDR2 FQGNSA. V was pared by 1 base and J by 4 bases, with 11 bases between. CDR3 amino acids: CASSLGKTPNQPQHF. In DNA form, the CDR3 reads TGTGCCAGCAGCTTAGGAAAAACACCGAATCAGCCCCAGCATTTT.

The genes are TRBV6-6 and TRBJ2-7; D may be TRBD2 (5 bases). The CDR3 has 14 residues. Trimming cost V 6 bases and J 2 bases, with 14 bases left between them. Germline V gene lookup returns CDR1 MNHNY and CDR2 SVGAGI (reference sequence). The CDR3 spells CASRGRGSPYEQYF. The CDR3 region has the DNA TGTGCCAGCAGGGGGAGAGGGAGCCCCTACGAGCAGTACTTC.

The chain carries TRBV7-6 and TRBJ1-6; D is possibly TRBD1 (5 bases). Between the trimmed V and J ends, which lost 1 base and 7 bases, there was a span of 11 bases. The CDR3 is 15 residues long. CDR1 and CDR2 from the germline V gene are SGHVS and FNYEAQ. CDR3 in DNA: TGTGCCAGCAGCTTAGGACAGATAGGAAATTCACCCCTCCACTTT. Its translation is CASSLGQIGNSPLHF. The whole variable domain, filled in from reference TRBV7-6 and TRBJ1-6, reads GAGVSQSPRYKVTKRGQDVALRCDPISGHVSLYWYRQALGQGPEFLTYFNYEAQQDKSGLPNDRFSAERPEGSISTLTIQRTEQRDSAMYRCASSLGQIGNSPLHFGNGTRLTVT.